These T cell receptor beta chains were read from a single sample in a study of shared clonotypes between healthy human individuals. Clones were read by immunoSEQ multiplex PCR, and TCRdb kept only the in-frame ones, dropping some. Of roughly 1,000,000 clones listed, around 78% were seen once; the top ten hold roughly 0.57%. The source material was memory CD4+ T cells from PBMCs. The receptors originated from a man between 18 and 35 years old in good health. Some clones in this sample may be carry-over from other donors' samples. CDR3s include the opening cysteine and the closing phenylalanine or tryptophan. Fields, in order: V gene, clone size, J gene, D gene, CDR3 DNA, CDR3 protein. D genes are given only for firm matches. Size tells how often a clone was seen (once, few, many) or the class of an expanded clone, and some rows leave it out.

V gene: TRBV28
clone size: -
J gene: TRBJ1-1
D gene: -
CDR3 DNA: TGTGCCAGCACCCGGGGGGGCACGAACACTGAAGCTTTCTTT
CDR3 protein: CASTRGGTNTEAFF

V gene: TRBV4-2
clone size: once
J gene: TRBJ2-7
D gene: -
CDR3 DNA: TGTGCCAGCAGCCGCGGGTCAGGGGCCTACGAGCAGTACTTC
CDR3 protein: CASSRGSGAYEQYF

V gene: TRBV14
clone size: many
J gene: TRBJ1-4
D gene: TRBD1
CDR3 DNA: TGTGCCAGCAGCCTCTCAGGGGGAGTCAGTGAAAAACTGTTTTTT
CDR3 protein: CASSLSGGVSEKLFF

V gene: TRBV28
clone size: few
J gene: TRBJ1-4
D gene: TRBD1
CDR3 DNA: TGTGCCAGTAGACAGGGCTATGAAAAACTGTTTTTT
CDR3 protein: CASRQGYEKLFF

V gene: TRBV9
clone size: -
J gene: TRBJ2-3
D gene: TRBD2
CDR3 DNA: TGTGCCAGCACACTAGCGGACACAGATACGCAGTATTTT
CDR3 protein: CASTLADTDTQYF

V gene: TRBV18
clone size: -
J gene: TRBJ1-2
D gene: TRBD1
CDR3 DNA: TGTGCCAGCTCACCCGCAGGGGGCCGGGGCTATGGCTACACCTTC
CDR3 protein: CASSPAGGRGYGYTF

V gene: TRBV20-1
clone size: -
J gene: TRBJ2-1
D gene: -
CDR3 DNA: TGCAGTGCTCCGCAAAATGAGCAGTTCTTC
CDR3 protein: CSAPQNEQFF

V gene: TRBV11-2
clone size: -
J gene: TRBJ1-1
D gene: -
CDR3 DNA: TGTGCCAGCAGCTTAGATTTGGACACTGAAGCTTTCTTT
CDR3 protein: CASSLDLDTEAFF

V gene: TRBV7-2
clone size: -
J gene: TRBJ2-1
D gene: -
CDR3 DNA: TGTGCCAGCAGCACGATCGGGACTGAGCAGTTCTTC
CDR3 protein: CASSTIGTEQFF

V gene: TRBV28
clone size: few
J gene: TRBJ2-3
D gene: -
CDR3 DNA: TGTGCCAGCAGTTTAACTACAGATACGCAGTATTTT
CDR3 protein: CASSLTTDTQYF

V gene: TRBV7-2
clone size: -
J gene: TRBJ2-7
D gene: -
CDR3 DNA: TGTGCCAGCAGCTTCCGGGCCACAGCCCGTTACGAGCAGTACTTC
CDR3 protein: CASSFRATARYEQYF

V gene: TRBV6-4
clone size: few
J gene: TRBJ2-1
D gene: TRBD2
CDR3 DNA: TGTGCCAGCAAGGGGGAGGCGGGAGGAGCGTACAATGAGCAGTTCTTC
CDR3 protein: CASKGEAGGAYNEQFF

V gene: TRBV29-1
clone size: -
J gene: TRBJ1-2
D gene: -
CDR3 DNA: TGCAGCGTGGGGTTAGCTAACTATGGCTACACCTTC
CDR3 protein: CSVGLANYGYTF

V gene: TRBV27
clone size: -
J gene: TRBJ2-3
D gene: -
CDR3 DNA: TGTGCCAGCAGTTTAGCAGGGTTCGGAGATACGCAGTATTTT
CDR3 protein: CASSLAGFGDTQYF

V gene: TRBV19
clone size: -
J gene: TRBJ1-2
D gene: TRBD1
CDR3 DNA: TGTGCCAGTAGTGTGAGGGACAGGCCTTCTGGCTACACCTTC
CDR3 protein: CASSVRDRPSGYTF

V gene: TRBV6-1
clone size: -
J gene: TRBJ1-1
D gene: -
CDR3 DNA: TGTGCCAGCACTACGGGAGGGAGGCCTGAAGCTTTCTTT
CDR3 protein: CASTTGGRPEAFF

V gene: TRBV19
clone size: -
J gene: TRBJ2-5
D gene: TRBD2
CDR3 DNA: TGTGCCAGTAGTATTAGCGGGAGGACCTTAGAGACCCAGTACTTC
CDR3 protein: CASSISGRTLETQYF

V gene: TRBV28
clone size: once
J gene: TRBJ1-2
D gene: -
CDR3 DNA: TGTGCCAGCAGCCCCACAGGCTACTATGGCTACACCTTT
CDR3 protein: CASSPTGYYGYTF

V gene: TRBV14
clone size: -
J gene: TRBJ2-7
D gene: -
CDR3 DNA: TGTGCCAGCAGCCAAGGGCGGGTCGAGCAGTACTTC
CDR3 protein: CASSQGRVEQYF

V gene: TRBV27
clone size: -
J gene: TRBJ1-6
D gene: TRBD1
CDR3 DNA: TGTGCCAGCAGTTGGGGGGGACAGGTTGGAAATTCACCCCTCCACTTT
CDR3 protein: CASSWGGQVGNSPLHF

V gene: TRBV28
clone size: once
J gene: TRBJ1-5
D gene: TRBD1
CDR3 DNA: TGTGCCAGCAGTTCAGGGACAGGGCAGGGCCAGCCCCAGCATTTT
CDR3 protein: CASSSGTGQGQPQHF

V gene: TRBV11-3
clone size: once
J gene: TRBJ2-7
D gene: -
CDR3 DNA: TGTGCCAGCAGCCGGCAGGGGAAGCAGTACTTC
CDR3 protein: CASSRQGKQYF

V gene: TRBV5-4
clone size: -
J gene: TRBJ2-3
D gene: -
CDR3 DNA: TGTGCCAGCAGCTTGGAGCCCGGAGTTAGCACAGATACGCAGTATTTT
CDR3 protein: CASSLEPGVSTDTQYF

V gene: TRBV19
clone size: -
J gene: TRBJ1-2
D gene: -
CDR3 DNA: TGTGCCAGTAGTTCTACCTGGGCCGGAGACTATGGCTACACCTTC
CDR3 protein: CASSSTWAGDYGYTF

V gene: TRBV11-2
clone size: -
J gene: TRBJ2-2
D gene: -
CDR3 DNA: TGTGCCAGCAGCTTAGATGGGTGGCAAGGCACCGGGGAGCTGTTTTTT
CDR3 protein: CASSLDGWQGTGELFF

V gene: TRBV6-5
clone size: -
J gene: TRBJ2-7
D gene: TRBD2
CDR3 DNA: TGTGCCAGCAGTCGACCATCGGGAGGCGAGCAGTACTTC
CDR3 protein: CASSRPSGGEQYF

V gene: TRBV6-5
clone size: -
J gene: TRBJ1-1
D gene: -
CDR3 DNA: TGTGCCAGCAGTTACCAGGGGCTGAACACTGAAGCTTTCTTT
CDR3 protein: CASSYQGLNTEAFF

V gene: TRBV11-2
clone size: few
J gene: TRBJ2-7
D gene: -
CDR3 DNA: TGTGCCAGCAGCTTGGCGGGCAGGTTCTACGAGCAGTACTTC
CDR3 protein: CASSLAGRFYEQYF

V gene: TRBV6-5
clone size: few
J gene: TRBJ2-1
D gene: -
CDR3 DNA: TGTGCCAGCAGTTCCAACAGGGTGGGGAATGAGCAGTTCTTC
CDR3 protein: CASSSNRVGNEQFF

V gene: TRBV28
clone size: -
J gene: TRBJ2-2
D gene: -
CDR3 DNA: TGTGCCAGCAAGGACACTATGAACACCGGGGAGCTGTTTTTT
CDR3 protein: CASKDTMNTGELFF

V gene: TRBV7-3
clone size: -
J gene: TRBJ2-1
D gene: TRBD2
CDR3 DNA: TGTGCCAGCAGCTTAACTAGCGGGGCGTACAATGAGCAGTTCTTC
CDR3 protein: CASSLTSGAYNEQFF

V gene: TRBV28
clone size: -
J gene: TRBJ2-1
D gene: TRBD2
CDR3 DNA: TGTGCCAGCAGTCCCCCCCTAGCGGGAGGGCCATACAATGAGCAGTTCTTC
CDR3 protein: CASSPPLAGGPYNEQFF

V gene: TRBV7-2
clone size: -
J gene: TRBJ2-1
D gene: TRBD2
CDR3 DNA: TGTGCCAGCAGCTTAGAGGGACTAGCGAGCAATGAGCAGTTCTTC
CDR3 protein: CASSLEGLASNEQFF

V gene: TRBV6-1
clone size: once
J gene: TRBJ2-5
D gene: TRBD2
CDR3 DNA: TGTGCCAGCAGTGCGACCGGGACTAGCGGGGAGACCCAGTACTTC
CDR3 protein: CASSATGTSGETQYF

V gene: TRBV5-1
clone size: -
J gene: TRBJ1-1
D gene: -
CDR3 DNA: TGCGCCAGCAGCACTACAGGGAGCATGAACACTGAAGCTTTCTTT
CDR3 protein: CASSTTGSMNTEAFF

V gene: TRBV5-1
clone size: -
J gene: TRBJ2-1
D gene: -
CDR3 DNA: TGCGCCAGCGCCTGGCCCCTAGGGAACAATGAGCAGTTCTTC
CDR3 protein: CASAWPLGNNEQFF

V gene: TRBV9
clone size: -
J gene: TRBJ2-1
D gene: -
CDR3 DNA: TGTGCCAGCAGCGTCAGGGGCGTGGATGAGCAGTTCTTC
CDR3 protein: CASSVRGVDEQFF

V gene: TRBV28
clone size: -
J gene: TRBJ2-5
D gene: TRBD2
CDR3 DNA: TGTGCCAGCAGTTTACTTGCGGGAGGGCGGGAGACCCAGTACTTC
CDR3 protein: CASSLLAGGRETQYF

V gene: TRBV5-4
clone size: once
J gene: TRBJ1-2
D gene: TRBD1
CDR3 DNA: TGTGCCAGCAGGAACAGGGGGCCCCATGGCTACACCTTC
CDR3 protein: CASRNRGPHGYTF

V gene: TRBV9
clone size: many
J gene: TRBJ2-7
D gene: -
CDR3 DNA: TGTGCCAGCAGCCCGACCCCCGGTTACGAGCAGTACTTC
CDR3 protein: CASSPTPGYEQYF

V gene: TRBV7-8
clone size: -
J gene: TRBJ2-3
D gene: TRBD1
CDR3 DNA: TGTGCCAGCAGCGCACGCCCCGGGACAGGGGGCGTTACCACAGATACGCAGTATTTT
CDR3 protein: CASSARPGTGGVTTDTQYF

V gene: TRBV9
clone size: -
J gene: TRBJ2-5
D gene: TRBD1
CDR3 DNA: TGTGCCAGCAGCGTGAGACTGACAGGGGGCGAGGAGACCCAGTACTTC
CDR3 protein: CASSVRLTGGEETQYF

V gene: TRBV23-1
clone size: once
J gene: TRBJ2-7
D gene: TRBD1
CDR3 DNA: TGCGCCAGCAGTCAATCCAGAGGACAGGCCTCCTACGAGCAGTACTTC
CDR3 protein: CASSQSRGQASYEQYF

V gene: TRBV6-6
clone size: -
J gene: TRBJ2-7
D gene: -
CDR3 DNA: TGTGCCAGCAGTTACTATCTAGGCTACGAGCAGTACTTC
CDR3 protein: CASSYYLGYEQYF

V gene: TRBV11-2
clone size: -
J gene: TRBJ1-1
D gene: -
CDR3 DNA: TGTGCCAGCAGCTTCAAAACAGTGAACACTGAAGCTTTCTTT
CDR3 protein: CASSFKTVNTEAFF